Sequencing of this T cell receptor (beta chain) was carried out in a study of shared clonotypes between healthy human individuals. Here immunoSEQ multiplex PCR was the method, and the copy in TCRdb shows in-frame clones only, minus some. The table has about 600,000 clones, 97% seen once. V dropped 7 bases and J dropped 8; count of bases not matched to a gene: 7. Per the germline V gene, CDR1 is SQVTM and CDR2 is ANQGSEA. The CDR3 contains 13 residues. The chain is built from TRBV29-1 and TRBJ2-1, with TRBD2 identical over 11 bases. The sequence was obtained from a woman in her 30s in good health. The sample consisted of naive CD4+ T cells sorted from blood. Subset meaning: CD45RA+ positively selected. The CDR3 sequence: CSGGLAGSDEQFF. DNA for the CDR3: TGCAGCGGTGGACTAGCGGGCTCGGATGAGCAGTTCTTC.